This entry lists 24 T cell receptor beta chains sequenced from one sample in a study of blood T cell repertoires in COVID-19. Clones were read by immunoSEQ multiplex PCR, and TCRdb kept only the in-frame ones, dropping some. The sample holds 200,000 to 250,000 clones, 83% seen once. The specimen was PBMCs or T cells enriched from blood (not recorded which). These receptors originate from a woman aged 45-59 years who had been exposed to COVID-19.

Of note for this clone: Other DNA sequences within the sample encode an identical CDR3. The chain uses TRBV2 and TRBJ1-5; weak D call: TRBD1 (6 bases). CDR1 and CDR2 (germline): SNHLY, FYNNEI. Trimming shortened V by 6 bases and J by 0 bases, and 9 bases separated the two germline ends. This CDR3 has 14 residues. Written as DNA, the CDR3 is TGTGCCAGCAGACAGGGCTATAGCAATCAGCCCCAGCATTTT. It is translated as CASRQGYSNQPQHF.

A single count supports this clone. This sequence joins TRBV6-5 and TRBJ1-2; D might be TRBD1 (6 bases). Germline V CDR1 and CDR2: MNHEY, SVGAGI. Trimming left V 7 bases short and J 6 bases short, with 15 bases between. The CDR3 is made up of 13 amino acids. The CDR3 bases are TGTGCCAGCACCCAAATGAGGGGGAATGGCTACACCTTC. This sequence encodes CASTQMRGNGYTF.

The CDR3 DNA reads TGTGCCAGCAGTTACTCCCGAAGGGGGAACACTGAAGCTTTCTTT. Amino acid sequence: CASSYSRRGNTEAFF. The chain combines TRBV6-5 with TRBJ1-1, with a tentative D call TRBD1 (5 bases). Germline loops: CDR1 MNHEY, CDR2 SVGAGI. CDR3 size: 15 residues. Between the trimmed V and J ends, which lost 0 bases and 1 base, there was a span of 9 bases.

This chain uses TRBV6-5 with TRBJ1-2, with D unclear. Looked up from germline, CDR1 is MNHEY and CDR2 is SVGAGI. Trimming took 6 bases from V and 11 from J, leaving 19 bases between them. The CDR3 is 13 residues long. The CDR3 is CASSPSGYSGYTF. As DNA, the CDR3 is TGTGCCAGCAGCCCATCAGGATACTCCGGATACACCTTC.

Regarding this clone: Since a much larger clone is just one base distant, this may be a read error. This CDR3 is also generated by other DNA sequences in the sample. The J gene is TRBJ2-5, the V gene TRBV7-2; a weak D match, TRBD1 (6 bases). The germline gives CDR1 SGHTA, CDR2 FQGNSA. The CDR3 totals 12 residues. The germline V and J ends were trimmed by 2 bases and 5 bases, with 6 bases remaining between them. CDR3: CASSLRGETQYF. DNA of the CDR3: TGTGCCAGCAGCTTAAGGGGGGAGACCCAGTACTTC.

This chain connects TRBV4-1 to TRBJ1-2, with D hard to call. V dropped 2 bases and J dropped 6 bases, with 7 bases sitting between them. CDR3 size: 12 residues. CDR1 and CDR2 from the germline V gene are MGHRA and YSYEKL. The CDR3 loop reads CASSQRRDGYTF. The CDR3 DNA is TGCGCCAGCAGCCAAAGGAGGGATGGCTACACCTTC.

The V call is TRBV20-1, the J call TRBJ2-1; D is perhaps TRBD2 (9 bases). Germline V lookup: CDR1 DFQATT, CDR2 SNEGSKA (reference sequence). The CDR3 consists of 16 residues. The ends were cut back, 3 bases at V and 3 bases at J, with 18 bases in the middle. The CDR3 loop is CSASFSGGQDYNEQFF. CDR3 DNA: TGCAGTGCTAGTTTTAGCGGGGGACAGGACTACAATGAGCAGTTCTTC.

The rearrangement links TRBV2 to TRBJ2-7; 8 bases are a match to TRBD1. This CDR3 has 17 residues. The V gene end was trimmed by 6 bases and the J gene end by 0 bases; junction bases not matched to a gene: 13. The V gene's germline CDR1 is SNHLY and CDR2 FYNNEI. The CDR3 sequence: CASRPVQGAVSSYEQYF. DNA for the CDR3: TGTGCCAGCAGACCAGTCCAGGGGGCGGTCAGCTCCTACGAGCAGTACTTC.

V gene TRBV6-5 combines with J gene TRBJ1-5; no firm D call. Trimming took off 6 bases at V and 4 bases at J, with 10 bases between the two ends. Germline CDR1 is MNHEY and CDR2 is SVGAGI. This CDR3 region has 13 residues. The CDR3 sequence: CASRLPGNQPQHF. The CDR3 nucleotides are TGTGCCAGCAGACTCCCGGGGAATCAGCCCCAGCATTTT.

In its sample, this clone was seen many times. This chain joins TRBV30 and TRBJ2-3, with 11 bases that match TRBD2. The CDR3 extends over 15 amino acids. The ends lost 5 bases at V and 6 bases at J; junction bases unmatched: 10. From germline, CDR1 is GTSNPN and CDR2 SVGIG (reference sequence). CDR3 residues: CAWGRASGGRDTQYF. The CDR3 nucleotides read TGTGCCTGGGGAAGAGCTAGCGGGGGGCGGGATACGCAGTATTTT.

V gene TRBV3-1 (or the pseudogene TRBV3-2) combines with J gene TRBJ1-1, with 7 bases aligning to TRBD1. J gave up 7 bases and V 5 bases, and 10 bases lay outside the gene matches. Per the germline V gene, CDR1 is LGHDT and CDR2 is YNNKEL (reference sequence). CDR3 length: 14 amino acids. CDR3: CASSSNRGRGEAFF. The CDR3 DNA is TGTGCCAGCAGCTCGAACAGGGGCCGGGGTGAAGCTTTCTTT.

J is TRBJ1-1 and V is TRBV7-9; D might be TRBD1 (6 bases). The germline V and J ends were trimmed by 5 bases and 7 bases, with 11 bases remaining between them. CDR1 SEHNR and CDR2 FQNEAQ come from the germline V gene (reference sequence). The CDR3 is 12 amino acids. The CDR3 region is CASSPGVSEAFF. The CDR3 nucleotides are TGTGCCAGCAGCCCAGGGGTGAGTGAAGCTTTCTTT.

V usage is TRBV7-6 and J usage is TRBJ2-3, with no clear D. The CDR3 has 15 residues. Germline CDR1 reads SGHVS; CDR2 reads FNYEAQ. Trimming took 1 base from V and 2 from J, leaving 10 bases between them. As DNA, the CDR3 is TGTGCCAGCAGCTTAGGTAGCTCCCACACAGATACGCAGTATTTT. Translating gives CASSLGSSHTDTQYF.

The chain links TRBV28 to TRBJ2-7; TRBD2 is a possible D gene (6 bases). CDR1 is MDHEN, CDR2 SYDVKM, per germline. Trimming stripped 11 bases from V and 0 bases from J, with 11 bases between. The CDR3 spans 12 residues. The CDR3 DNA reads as TGTGCCCCTCGGGGACTCTCCTACGAGCAGTACTTC. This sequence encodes CAPRGLSYEQYF.

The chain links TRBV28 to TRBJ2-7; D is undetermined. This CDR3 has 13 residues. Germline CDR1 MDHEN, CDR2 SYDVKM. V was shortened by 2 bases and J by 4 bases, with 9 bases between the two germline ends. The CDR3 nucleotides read TGTGCCAGCAGTTTACCGCGGTTTTACGAGCAGTACTTC. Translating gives CASSLPRFYEQYF. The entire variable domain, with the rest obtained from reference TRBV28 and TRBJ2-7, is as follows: DVKVTQSSRYLVKRTGEKVFLECVQDMDHENMFWYRQDPGLGLRLIYFSYDVKMKEKGDIPEGYSVSREKKERFSLILESASTNQTSMYLCASSLPRFYEQYFGPGTRLTVT.

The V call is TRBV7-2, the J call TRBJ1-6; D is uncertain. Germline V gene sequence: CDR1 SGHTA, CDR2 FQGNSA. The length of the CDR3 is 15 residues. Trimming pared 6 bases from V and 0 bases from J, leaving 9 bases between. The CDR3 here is CASSSWSSYNSPLHF. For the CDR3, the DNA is TGTGCCAGCAGTAGTTGGAGCTCCTATAATTCACCCCTCCACTTT.

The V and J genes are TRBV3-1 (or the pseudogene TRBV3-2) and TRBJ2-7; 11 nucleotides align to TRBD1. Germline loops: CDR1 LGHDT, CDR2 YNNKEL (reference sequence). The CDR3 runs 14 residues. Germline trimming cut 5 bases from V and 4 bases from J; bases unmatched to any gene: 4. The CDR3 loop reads CASSSGQGGYEQYF. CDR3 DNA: TGTGCCAGCAGCTCGGGACAGGGGGGGTACGAGCAGTACTTC.

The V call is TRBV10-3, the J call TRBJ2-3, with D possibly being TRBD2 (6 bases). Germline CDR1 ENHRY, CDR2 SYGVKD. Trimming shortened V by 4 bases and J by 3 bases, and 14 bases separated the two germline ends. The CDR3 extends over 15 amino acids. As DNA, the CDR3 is TGTGCCATCAGTGGGGCTAGCGTTAGGACAGATACGCAGTATTTT. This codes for CAISGASVRTDTQYF.

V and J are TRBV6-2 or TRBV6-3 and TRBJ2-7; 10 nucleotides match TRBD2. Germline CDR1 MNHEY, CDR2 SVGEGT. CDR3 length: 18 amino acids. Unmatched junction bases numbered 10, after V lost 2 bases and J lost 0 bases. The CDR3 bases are TGTGCCAGCAGTTACGTGGGGTCTAGCGGGGGCCCCTCCTACGAGCAGTACTTC. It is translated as CASSYVGSSGGPSYEQYF.

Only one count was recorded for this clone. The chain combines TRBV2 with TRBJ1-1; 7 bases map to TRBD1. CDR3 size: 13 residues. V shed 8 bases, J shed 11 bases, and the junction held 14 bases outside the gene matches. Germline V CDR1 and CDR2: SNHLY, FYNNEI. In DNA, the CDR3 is TGTGCCAGCCAGAATCTGGACAGGTCCCGGGCTTTCTTT. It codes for CASQNLDRSRAFF.

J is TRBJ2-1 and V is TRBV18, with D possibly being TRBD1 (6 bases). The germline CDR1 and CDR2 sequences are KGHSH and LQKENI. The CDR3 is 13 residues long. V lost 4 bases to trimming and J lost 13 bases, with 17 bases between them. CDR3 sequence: CASSHPALTGQFF. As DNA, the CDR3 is TGTGCCAGCTCACACCCAGCCTTGACAGGCCAGTTCTTC.

The CDR3 DNA reads as TGTGCCAGCACCCCGGATAGCGGGGGGCACTCCTACAATGAGCAGTTCTTC. It codes for CASTPDSGGHSYNEQFF. V usage is TRBV11-2 and J usage is TRBJ2-1; 10 nucleotides match TRBD2. This CDR3 is built from 17 residues. V lost 7 bases, J lost 0 bases, and 9 bases stayed unmatched. The germline gives CDR1 SGHAT, CDR2 FQNNGV.

The CDR3, as DNA: TGTGCCAGCAGTTTTTTCCCGGGACAGGGGAATTCACCCCTCCACTTT. It is translated as CASSFFPGQGNSPLHF. The V call is TRBV28, the J call TRBJ1-6, with 10 positions matching TRBD1. Germline trimming cut 3 bases from V and 7 bases from J; bases unmatched to any gene: 6. The CDR3 extends over 16 amino acids. Germline values: CDR1 MDHEN, CDR2 SYDVKM. The variable domain in full, completed from reference TRBV28 and TRBJ1-6, reads DVKVTQSSRYLVKRTGEKVFLECVQDMDHENMFWYRQDPGLGLRLIYFSYDVKMKEKGDIPEGYSVSREKKERFSLILESASTNQTSMYLCASSFFPGQGNSPLHFGNGTRLTVT.

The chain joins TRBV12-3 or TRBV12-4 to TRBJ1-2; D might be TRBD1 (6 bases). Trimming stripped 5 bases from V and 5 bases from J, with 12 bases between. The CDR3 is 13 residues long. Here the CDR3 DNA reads TGTGCCAGCAGTGCCGGGACACCGTATGGCTACACCTTC. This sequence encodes CASSAGTPYGYTF.